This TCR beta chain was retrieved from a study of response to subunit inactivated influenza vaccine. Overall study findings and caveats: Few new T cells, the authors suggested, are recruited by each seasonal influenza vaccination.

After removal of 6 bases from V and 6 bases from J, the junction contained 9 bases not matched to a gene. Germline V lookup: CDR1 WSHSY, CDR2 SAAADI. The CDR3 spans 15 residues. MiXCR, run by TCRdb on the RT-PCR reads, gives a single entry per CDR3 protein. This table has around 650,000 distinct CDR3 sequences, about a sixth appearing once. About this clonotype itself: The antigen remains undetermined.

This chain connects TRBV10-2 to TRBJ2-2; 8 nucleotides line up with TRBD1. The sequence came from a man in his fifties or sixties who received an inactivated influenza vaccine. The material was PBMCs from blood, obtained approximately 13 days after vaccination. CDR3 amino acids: CASRPSGGSSGELFF. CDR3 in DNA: TGCGCCAGCAGGCCATCAGGGGGCTCCTCCGGGGAGCTGTTTTTT.